This T cell receptor (beta chain) came from a study of glioma-infiltrating T cells. Using RNA template, CDR3s of TCR alpha and beta were amplified with iRepertoire arm-PCR. TCRdb reprocessed the multiplex PCR reads via MiXCR and lists one record per CDR3 protein. This sample has around 170,000 distinct CDR3 sequences, with under 55% found just once. This clonotype was picked up a small number of times. This CDR3 is built from 16 residues. V was cut by 0 bases and J by 1 base, with 12 bases left in between. CDR1 and CDR2 from the germline V gene are SGHDN and FVKESK. The genes are TRBV14 and TRBJ1-1; D call uncertain. Material for sequencing was glioma tissue, nonneoplastic brain tissue, or PBMCs (not recorded which). This clonotype was obtained from a human donor with low-grade glioma or glioblastoma, undergoing nonglioma brain surgery, or in good health (not recorded which). This chain's CDR3 is CASSQEVGPQNTEAFF. The CDR3, as DNA: TGTGCCAGCAGCCAAGAAGTTGGACCGCAGAACACTGAAGCTTTCTTT. The complete variable domain, with remaining parts taken from reference TRBV14 and TRBJ1-1, reads EAGVTQFPSHSVIEKGQTVTLRCDPISGHDNLYWYRRVMGKEIKFLLHFVKESKQDESGMPNNRFLAERTGGTYSTLKVQPAELEDSGVYFCASSQEVGPQNTEAFFGQGTRLTVV.